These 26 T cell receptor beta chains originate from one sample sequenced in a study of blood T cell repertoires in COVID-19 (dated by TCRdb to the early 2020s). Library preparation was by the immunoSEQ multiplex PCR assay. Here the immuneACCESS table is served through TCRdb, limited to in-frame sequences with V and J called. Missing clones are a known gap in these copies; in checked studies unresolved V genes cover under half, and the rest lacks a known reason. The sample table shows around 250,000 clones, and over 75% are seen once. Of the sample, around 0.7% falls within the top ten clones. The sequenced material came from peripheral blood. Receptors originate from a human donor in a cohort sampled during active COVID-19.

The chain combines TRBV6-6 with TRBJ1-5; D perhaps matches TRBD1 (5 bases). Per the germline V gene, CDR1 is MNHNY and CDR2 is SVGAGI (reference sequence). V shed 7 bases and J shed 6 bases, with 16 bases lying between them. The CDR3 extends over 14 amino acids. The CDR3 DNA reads TGTGCCAGCAATTCCGGGGGATTTAGTCAGCCCCAGCATTTT. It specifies CASNSGGFSQPQHF.

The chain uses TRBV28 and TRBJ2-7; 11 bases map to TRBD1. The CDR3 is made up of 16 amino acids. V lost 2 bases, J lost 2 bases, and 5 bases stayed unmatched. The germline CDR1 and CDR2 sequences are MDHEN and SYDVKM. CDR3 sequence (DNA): TGTGCCAGCAGTTTACTCGGGACAGGGGGTCCCTACGAGCAGTACTTC. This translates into CASSLLGTGGPYEQYF.

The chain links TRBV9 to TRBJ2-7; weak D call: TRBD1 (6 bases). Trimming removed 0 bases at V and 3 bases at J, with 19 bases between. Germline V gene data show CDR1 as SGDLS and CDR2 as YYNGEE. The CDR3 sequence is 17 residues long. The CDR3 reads CASSVGVGPGGFYEQYF. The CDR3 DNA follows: TGTGCCAGCAGCGTAGGGGTGGGGCCTGGGGGCTTCTACGAGCAGTACTTC. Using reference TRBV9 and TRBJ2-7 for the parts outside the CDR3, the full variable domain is DSGVTQTPKHLITATGQRVTLRCSPRSGDLSVYWYQQSLDQGLQFLIQYYNGEERAKGNILERFSAQQFPDLHSELNLSSLELGDSALYFCASSVGVGPGGFYEQYFGPGTRLTVT.

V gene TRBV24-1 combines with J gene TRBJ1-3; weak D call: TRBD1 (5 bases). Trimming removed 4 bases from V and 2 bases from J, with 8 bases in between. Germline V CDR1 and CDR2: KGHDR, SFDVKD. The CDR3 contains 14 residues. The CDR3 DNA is TGTGCCACCAGTGACACCAGGGCTGGAAACACCATATATTTT. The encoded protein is CATSDTRAGNTIYF.

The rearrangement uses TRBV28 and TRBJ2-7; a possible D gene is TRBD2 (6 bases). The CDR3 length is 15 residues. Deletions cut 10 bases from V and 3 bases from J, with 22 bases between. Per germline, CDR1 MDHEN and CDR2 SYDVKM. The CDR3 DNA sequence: TGTGCCACCGAACTTCCCGGGACTCCGTACTACGAGCAGTACTTC. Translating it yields CATELPGTPYYEQYF.

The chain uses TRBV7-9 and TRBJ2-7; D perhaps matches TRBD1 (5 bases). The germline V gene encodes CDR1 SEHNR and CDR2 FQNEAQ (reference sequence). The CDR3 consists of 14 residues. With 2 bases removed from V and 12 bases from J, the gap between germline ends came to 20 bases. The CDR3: CASSLPLPGPGMYF. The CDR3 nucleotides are TGTGCCAGCAGCTTACCTCTACCCGGGCCAGGGATGTACTTC.

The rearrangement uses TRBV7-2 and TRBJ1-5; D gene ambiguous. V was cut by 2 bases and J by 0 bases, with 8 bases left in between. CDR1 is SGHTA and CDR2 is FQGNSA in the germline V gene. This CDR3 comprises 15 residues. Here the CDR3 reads CASSLQANSNQPQHF. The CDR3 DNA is TGTGCCAGCAGCTTACAGGCTAATAGCAATCAGCCCCAGCATTTT.

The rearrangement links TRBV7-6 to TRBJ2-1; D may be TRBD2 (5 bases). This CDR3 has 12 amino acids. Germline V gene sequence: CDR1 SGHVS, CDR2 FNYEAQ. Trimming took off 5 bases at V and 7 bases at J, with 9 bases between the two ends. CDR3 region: CASSLGINEQFF. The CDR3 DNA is TGTGCCAGCAGCCTCGGGATAAATGAGCAGTTCTTC.

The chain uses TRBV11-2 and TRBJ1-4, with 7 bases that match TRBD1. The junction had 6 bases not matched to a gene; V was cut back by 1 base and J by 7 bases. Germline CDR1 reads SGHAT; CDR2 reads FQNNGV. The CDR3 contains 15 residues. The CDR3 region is CASSLVIGGSEKLFF. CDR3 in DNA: TGTGCCAGCAGCTTAGTTATAGGGGGCTCTGAAAAACTGTTTTTT.

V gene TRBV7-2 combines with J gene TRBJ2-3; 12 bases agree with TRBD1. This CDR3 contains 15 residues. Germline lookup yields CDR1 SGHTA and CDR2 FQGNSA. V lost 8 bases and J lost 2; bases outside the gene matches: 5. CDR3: CASGTGGLHTDTQYF. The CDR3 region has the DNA TGTGCCAGCGGGACAGGGGGCCTACACACAGATACGCAGTATTTT.

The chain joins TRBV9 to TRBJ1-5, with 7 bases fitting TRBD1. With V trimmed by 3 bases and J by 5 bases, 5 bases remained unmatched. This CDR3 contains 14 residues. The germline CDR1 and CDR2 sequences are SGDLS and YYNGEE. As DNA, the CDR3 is TGTGCCAGCAGCGGACCAGGGGGAGATCAGCCCCAGCATTTT. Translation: CASSGPGGDQPQHF. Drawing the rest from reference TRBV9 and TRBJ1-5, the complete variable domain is DSGVTQTPKHLITATGQRVTLRCSPRSGDLSVYWYQQSLDQGLQFLIQYYNGEERAKGNILERFSAQQFPDLHSELNLSSLELGDSALYFCASSGPGGDQPQHFGDGTRLSIL.

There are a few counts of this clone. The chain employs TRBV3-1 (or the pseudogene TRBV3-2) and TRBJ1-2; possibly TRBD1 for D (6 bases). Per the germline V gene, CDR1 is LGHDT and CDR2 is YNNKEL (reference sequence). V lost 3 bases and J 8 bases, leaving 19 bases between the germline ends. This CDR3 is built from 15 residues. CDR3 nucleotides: TGTGCCAGCAGCCATGCATCCGGGACACCCGACGGCTACACCTTC. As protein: CASSHASGTPDGYTF.

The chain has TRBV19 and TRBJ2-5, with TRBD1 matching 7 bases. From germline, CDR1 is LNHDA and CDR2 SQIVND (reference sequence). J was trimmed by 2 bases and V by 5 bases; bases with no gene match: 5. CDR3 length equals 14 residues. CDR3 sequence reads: CASSRQGVQETQYF. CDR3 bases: TGTGCCAGTAGTCGACAGGGAGTTCAAGAGACCCAGTACTTC.

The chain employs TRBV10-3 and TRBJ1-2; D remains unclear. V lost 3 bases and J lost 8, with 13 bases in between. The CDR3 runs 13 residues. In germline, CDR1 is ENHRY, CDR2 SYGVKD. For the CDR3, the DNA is TGTGCCATCAGTGAAGCAGACACTTTCGGCTACACCTTC. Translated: CAISEADTFGYTF.

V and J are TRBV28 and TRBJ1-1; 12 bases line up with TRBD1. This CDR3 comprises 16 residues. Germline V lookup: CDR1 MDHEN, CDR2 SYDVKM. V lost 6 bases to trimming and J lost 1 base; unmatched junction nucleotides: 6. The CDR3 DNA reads TGTGCCAGCAGGGGACAGGGGGCGAGGGCGAACACTGAAGCTTTCTTT. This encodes CASRGQGARANTEAFF.

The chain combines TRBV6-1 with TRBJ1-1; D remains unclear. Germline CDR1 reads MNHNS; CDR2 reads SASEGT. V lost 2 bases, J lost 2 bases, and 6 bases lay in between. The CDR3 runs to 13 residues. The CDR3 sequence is CASSERDNTEAFF. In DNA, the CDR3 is TGTGCCAGCAGTGAACGGGATAACACTGAAGCTTTCTTT.

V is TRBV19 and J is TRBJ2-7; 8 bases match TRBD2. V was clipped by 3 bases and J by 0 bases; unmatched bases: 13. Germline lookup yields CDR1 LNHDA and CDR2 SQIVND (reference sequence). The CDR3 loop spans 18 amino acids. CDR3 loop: CASSIRGGPAGRSYEQYF. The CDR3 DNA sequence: TGTGCCAGTAGTATTCGGGGGGGCCCAGCGGGCCGCTCCTACGAGCAGTACTTC.

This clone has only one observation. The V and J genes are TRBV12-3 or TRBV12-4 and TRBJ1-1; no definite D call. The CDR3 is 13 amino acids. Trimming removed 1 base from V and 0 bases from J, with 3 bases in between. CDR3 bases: TGTGCCAGCAGTTTAGGCGTGAACACTGAAGCTTTCTTT. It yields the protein CASSLGVNTEAFF.

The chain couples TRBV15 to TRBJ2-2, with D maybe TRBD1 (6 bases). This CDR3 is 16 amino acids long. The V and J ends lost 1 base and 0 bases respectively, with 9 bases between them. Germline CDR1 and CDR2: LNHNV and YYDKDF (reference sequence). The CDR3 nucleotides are TGTGCCACCAGCAGAGGACAGGCCGCGAACACCGGGGAGCTGTTTTTT. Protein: CATSRGQAANTGELFF.

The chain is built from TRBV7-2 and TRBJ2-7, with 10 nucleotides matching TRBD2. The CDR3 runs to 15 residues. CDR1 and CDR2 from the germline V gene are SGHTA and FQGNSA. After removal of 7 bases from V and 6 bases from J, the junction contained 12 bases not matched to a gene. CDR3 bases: TGTGCCAGCACCCAGCGGGGGGGTCGGTTAAGCGAGCAGTACTTC. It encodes CASTQRGGRLSEQYF.

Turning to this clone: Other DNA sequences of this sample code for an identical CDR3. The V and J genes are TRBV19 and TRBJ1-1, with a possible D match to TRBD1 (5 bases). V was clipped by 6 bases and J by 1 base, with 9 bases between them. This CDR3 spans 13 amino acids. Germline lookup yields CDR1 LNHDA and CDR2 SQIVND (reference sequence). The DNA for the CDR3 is TGTGCCAGTAGCACAACAGGGAACACTGAAGCTTTCTTT. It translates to CASSTTGNTEAFF.

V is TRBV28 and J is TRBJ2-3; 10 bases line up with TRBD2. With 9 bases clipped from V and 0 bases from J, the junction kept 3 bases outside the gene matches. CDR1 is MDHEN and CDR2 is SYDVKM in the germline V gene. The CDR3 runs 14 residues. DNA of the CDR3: TGTGCCAGTAAGCGGGAGGGTAGCACAGATACGCAGTATTTT. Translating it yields CASKREGSTDTQYF.

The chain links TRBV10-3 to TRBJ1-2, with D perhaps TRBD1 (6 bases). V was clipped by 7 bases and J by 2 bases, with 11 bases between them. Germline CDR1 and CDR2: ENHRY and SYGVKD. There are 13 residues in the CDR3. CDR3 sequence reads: CAIMKGGNYGYTF. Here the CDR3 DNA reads TGTGCCATCATGAAGGGGGGGAACTATGGCTACACCTTC.

The CDR3 loop is CASLRDTSYEQYF. The CDR3 DNA is TGTGCCAGCCTCCGGGACACTTCCTACGAGCAGTACTTC. The J gene is TRBJ2-7, the V gene TRBV28; perhaps TRBD1 as D (6 bases). V was shortened by 8 bases and J by 1 base, with 12 bases between the two germline ends. The CDR3 spans 13 residues. The germline CDR1 and CDR2 sequences are MDHEN and SYDVKM.

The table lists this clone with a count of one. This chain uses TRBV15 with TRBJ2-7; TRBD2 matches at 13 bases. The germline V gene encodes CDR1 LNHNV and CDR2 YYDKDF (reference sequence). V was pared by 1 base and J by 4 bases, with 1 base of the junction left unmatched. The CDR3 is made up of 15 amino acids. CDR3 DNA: TGTGCCACCAGCAGAGGGACTAGCGGGAGTTACGAGCAGTACTTC. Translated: CATSRGTSGSYEQYF.

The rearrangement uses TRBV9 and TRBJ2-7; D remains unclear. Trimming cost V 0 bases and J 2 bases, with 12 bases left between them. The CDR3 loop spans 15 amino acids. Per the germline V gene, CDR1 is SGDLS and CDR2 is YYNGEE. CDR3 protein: CASSVGASPTYEQYF. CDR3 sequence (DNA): TGTGCCAGCAGCGTAGGGGCGAGTCCAACCTACGAGCAGTACTTC.